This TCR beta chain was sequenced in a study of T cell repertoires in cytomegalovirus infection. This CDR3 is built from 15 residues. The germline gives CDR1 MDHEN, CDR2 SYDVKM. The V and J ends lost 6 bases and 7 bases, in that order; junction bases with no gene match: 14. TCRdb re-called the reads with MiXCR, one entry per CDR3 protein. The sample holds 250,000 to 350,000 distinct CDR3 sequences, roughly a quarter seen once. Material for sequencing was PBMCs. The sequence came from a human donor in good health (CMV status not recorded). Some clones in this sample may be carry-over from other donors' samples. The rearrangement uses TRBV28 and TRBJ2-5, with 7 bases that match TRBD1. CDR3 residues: CASRLAGTAKWTQYF. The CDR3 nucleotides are TGTGCCAGCAGACTGGCCGGGACAGCTAAATGGACCCAGTACTTC.